The rows below give T cell receptor beta chains drawn from one sample of a study of blood T cell repertoires in COVID-19. This table comes from immunoSEQ multiplex PCR, and its TCRdb copy is limited to in-frame clones, with some not included. The repertoire holds hundreds of thousands of clones, with roughly nine tenths as singletons. Sequencing was carried out using PBMCs or T cells enriched from blood (not recorded which). These receptors originate from a woman aged 60-75 years who had recovered from COVID-19. CDR3s include the opening cysteine and the closing phenylalanine or tryptophan. The order of the fields is clone size, J gene, V gene, D gene, CDR3 DNA, CDR3 protein. D genes are given only for firm matches. Only part of the rows carry a size: once, few, many, or a class if the clone is expanded.

few,TRBJ2-1,TRBV7-2,TRBD2,TGTGCCAGCAGCTTGGCGGGGGGCCCCTACAATGAGCAGTTCTTC,CASSLAGGPYNEQFF
-,TRBJ2-2,TRBV2,-,TGTGCCAGCAGCCTTAGATACACCGGGGAGCTGTTTTTT,CASSLRYTGELFF
-,TRBJ2-2,TRBV6-5,-,TGTGCCAGCAGTTACGGCAAGACCGGGGAGCTGTTTTTT,CASSYGKTGELFF
once,TRBJ1-1,TRBV5-1,TRBD1,TGCGCCAGCTACGAAACAGGGGAGCGGACTGAAGCTTTCTTT,CASYETGERTEAFF
-,TRBJ1-2,TRBV3-1/TRBV3-2,-,TGTGCCAGCAGCCAAGAGGGAGATCACTATGGCTACACCTTC,CASSQEGDHYGYTF
-,TRBJ2-4,TRBV6-5,-,TGTGCCAGCAGTCCCCGGGCCAAAAACATTCAGTACTTC,CASSPRAKNIQYF
-,TRBJ2-3,TRBV19,-,TGTGCCAGTAGTAAAGCGTTCACAGATACGCAGTATTTT,CASSKAFTDTQYF
-,TRBJ1-1,TRBV18,TRBD1,TGTGCCAGCTCCCTCACAGGGGCCGGGAACACTGAAGCTTTCTTT,CASSLTGAGNTEAFF
-,TRBJ2-3,TRBV4-2,TRBD2,TGTGCCAGCAGCCAAGACACGACTAGCGGGGGAAATACGCAGTATTTT,CASSQDTTSGGNTQYF
-,TRBJ2-5,TRBV24-1,TRBD1,TGTGCCACCAGTGATGACCGGACAGGACTGCAAGAGACCCAGTACTTC,CATSDDRTGLQETQYF
-,TRBJ2-1,TRBV12-1,-,TGTGCCAGCAGCTTTGCTAGCGGGGGCCCCAATGAGCAGTTCTTC,CASSFASGGPNEQFF
-,TRBJ2-7,TRBV9,TRBD2,TGTGCCAGCAGCGTAGGCGGGGGGCCGGCCTACGAGCAGTACTTC,CASSVGGGPAYEQYF
-,TRBJ1-6,TRBV6-5,-,TGTGCCAGCAGCGTTGCAGGGGCTTCACCCCTCCACTTT,CASSVAGASPLHF
-,TRBJ2-4,TRBV11-2,-,TGTGCCAGCAGGGCTGTAGCCAAAAACATTCAGTACTTC,CASRAVAKNIQYF
-,TRBJ1-2,TRBV2,TRBD1,TGTGCCAGCACTCGCTACCCGGGACAGGGGGCCTATGGCTACACCTTC,CASTRYPGQGAYGYTF
-,TRBJ1-6,TRBV12-5,TRBD1,TGTGCTAGTGGTTTCCAGGACAGGCGCCACCTCATCCACTTT,CASGFQDRRHLIHF
-,TRBJ2-3,TRBV7-8,-,TGTGCCAGCAGCTTATATAGCGTTGGTGGGACAGATACGCAGTATTTT,CASSLYSVGGTDTQYF
-,TRBJ2-2,TRBV13,TRBD1,TGTGCCAGCTCCGGGACAGAAACCACCGGGGAGCTGTTTTTT,CASSGTETTGELFF
-,TRBJ2-2,TRBV9,-,TGTGCCAGCAGCGTAGGCCTAGGGGCCCAGGCGAACACCGGGGAGCTGTTTTTT,CASSVGLGAQANTGELFF
-,TRBJ2-4,TRBV5-1,-,TGCGCCAGCAGCCAGGACACTAAAAACATTCAGTACTTC,CASSQDTKNIQYF
-,TRBJ2-3,TRBV6-5,TRBD2,TGTGCCAGCAGTTACACGCCGGGAGGCAAAGATACGCAGTATTTT,CASSYTPGGKDTQYF
-,TRBJ2-5,TRBV14,TRBD1,TGTGCCAGCAGCCAAGACGGGACAGCGTACCAAGAGACCCAGTACTTC,CASSQDGTAYQETQYF
-,TRBJ2-1,TRBV11-2,TRBD1,TGTGCCAGCAGCTTAGATGTCGGGGACAGGAGATTCTTC,CASSLDVGDRRFF
-,TRBJ1-5,TRBV2,TRBD1,TGTGCCAGCAGACCACAGGGGTGGGGGAATCAGCCCCAGCATTTT,CASRPQGWGNQPQHF
-,TRBJ2-5,TRBV5-1,TRBD2,TGCGCCAGCAGCCGAGGGACTAGCGTACAAGAGACCCAGTACTTC,CASSRGTSVQETQYF
once,TRBJ2-1,TRBV4-1,TRBD2,TGCGCCAGCAGCCAAGAGGAGCTGGGCCTAGCGGGGAAAAATGAGCAGTTCTTC,CASSQEELGLAGKNEQFF
-,TRBJ2-3,TRBV7-6,TRBD2,TGTGCCAGCAGCTTGATCCTAGCGGGGGGCCCAGATACGCAGTATTTT,CASSLILAGGPDTQYF
-,TRBJ1-1,TRBV11-2,-,TGTGCCAGCACCAAAACCAACATAAACACTGAAGCTTTCTTT,CASTKTNINTEAFF
-,TRBJ1-4,TRBV19,-,TGTGCCAGTAGTATAGGCCGCCAAGGCTTGAGGGAAAAACTGTTTTTT,CASSIGRQGLREKLFF
-,TRBJ1-2,TRBV11-3,TRBD1,TGTGCCAGCAGCTTAGAACAGGGGGCGAGCTATGGCTACACCTTC,CASSLEQGASYGYTF
-,TRBJ2-5,TRBV7-2,TRBD1,TGTGCCAGCAGCCCCCGCCGGACAGGTGAAGAGACCCAGTACTTC,CASSPRRTGEETQYF
once,TRBJ1-1,TRBV5-1,-,TGCGCCAGCAGCCAGAGGACTTCTCAGAACACTGAAGCTTTCTTT,CASSQRTSQNTEAFF
-,TRBJ2-3,TRBV4-1,TRBD2,TGCGCCAGCAGCCAAGATATGACTAGCTATAAGCAGTATTTT,CASSQDMTSYKQYF
-,TRBJ2-3,TRBV27,-,TGTGCCAGTGCGCATACAGATACGCAGTATTTT,CASAHTDTQYF
few,TRBJ1-6,TRBV3-1/TRBV3-2,-,TGTGCCAGCAGCCATCAGAAGTCGCACCTCCACTTT,CASSHQKSHLHF
-,TRBJ1-6,TRBV6-5,-,TGTGCCAGCAGGACGACAGCTTATAATTCACCCCTCCACTTT,CASRTTAYNSPLHF
-,TRBJ1-6,TRBV4-1,-,TGCGCCAGCAGCCAAGATCGGGGGGGCGCCTATAATTCACCCCTCCACTTT,CASSQDRGGAYNSPLHF
once,TRBJ1-2,TRBV20-1,-,TGCAGTGCTAGATCCTTACAGGGTCACACCTTC,CSARSLQGHTF
-,TRBJ1-1,TRBV30,-,TGTGCCTGGAGTAATATCAGGAACACTGAAGCTTTCTTT,CAWSNIRNTEAFF
-,TRBJ1-5,TRBV7-9,-,TGTGCCAGCAGCTTAGGCGGAGGAGGTAGCAATCAGCCCCAGCATTTT,CASSLGGGGSNQPQHF
-,TRBJ1-1,TRBV27,TRBD1,TGTGCCAGCAGTTTAGCCCCGGACAGGTACATGAACACTGAAGCTTTCTTT,CASSLAPDRYMNTEAFF
-,TRBJ2-1,TRBV14,-,TGTGCCAGCCGCGGGACTCCCCCCTACAATGAGCAGTTCTTC,CASRGTPPYNEQFF
-,TRBJ2-1,TRBV28,TRBD2,TGTGCCAGCTGGGGGGGGAGAGATTACAATGAGCAGTTCTTC,CASWGGRDYNEQFF
-,TRBJ1-3,TRBV2,-,TGTGCCAGCAGTGAGACAGAGGACTCTGGAAACACCATATATTTT,CASSETEDSGNTIYF
-,TRBJ1-2,TRBV4-1,TRBD1,TGCGCCAGCAGGGGGGCAGGGGGCAACTATGGCTACACCTTC,CASRGAGGNYGYTF
once,TRBJ1-6,TRBV3-1/TRBV3-2,-,TGTGCCAGCAGCCCCTCCGACAGGAGCTCCTATAATTCACCCCTCCACTTT,CASSPSDRSSYNSPLHF